The 17 T cell receptor beta chains reported below all come from one sample, sequenced in a study of cytomegalovirus exposure and HLA in healthy donors. 60 Vbeta and 13 Jbeta primers were used in PCR. Generated by immunoSEQ multiplex PCR, the TCRdb table keeps only in-frame clones and is missing some. Altogether about 110,000 clones are present, over 60% being singletons, with the ten largest covering over 5%. Sequencing was carried out using PBMCs. Receptor source: a female donor in good health and CMV-seropositive.

The chain uses TRBV5-1 and TRBJ2-2, with TRBD1 identical over 8 bases. V lost 5 bases to trimming and J lost 1 base; unmatched junction nucleotides: 4. This CDR3 comprises 15 residues. Germline V gene sequence: CDR1 SGHRS, CDR2 YFSETQ. CDR3 protein: CASRKTGVNTGELFF. Written as DNA, the CDR3 is TGCGCCAGCAGGAAGACAGGGGTGAACACCGGGGAGCTGTTTTTT.

This chain uses TRBV5-6 with TRBJ2-7; weak D call: TRBD1 (6 bases). CDR1 is SGHDT, CDR2 YYEEEE, per germline. The CDR3 sequence is 14 residues long. Between the trimmed V and J ends, which lost 1 base and 4 bases, there was a span of 12 bases. CDR3 DNA: TGTGCCAGCAGCTTGATGGGTGGACAGTACGAGCAGTACTTC. Translating gives CASSLMGGQYEQYF.

This rearrangement joins TRBV6-5 to TRBJ2-1; 8 positions agree with TRBD2. Trimming cost V 0 bases and J 6 bases; bases outside gene matches: 4. Germline V lookup: CDR1 MNHEY, CDR2 SVGAGI. The CDR3 runs 15 residues. CDR3: CASSYSGTSRNEQFF. Here the CDR3 DNA reads TGTGCCAGCAGTTACTCGGGGACTAGTCGCAATGAGCAGTTCTTC.

The chain uses TRBV10-3 and TRBJ2-6; TRBD1 matches 10 bases. The CDR3 covers 17 residues. Germline V gives CDR1 ENHRY, CDR2 SYGVKD. The J segment lost 1 base and the V segment lost 5 bases, leaving 5 bases of the junction unmatched. The CDR3 sequence is CAISTGQGVSGANVLTF. In DNA form, the CDR3 reads TGTGCCATCAGTACTGGACAGGGGGTTTCTGGGGCCAACGTCCTGACTTTC.

The V call is TRBV18, the J call TRBJ1-1, with 10 nucleotides matching TRBD1. The V gene's germline CDR1 is KGHSH and CDR2 LQKENI. V lost 4 bases, J lost 0 bases, and 2 bases stayed unmatched. The CDR3 extends over 15 amino acids. This CDR3 is CASSQGQGMNTEAFF. In DNA, the CDR3 is TGTGCCAGCTCACAGGGACAGGGGATGAACACTGAAGCTTTCTTT. The variable domain in full, completed from reference TRBV18 and TRBJ1-1, reads NAGVMQNPRHLVRRRGQEARLRCSPMKGHSHVYWYRQLPEEGLKFMVYLQKENIIDESGMPKERFSAEFPKEGPSILRIQQVVRGDSAAYFCASSQGQGMNTEAFFGQGTRLTVV.

The V call is TRBV15, the J call TRBJ2-3, with 9 bases matching TRBD2. The CDR3 runs 17 residues. The V and J ends lost 1 base and 4 bases, in that order; junction bases with no gene match: 9. Germline CDR1 reads LNHNV; CDR2 reads YYDKDF (reference sequence). The CDR3 region has the DNA TGTGCCACCAGCAGAGGGGGGGCGGGGGGGCCGTCAGATACGCAGTATTTT. Amino acids: CATSRGGAGGPSDTQYF.

The rearrangement links TRBV15 to TRBJ2-1; TRBD2 agrees at 9 bases. The CDR3 has 17 amino acids. With V trimmed by 8 bases and J by 6 bases, 17 bases remained unmatched. The germline CDR1 and CDR2 sequences are LNHNV and YYDKDF (reference sequence). For the CDR3, the DNA is TGTGCCACCTCTCTTCAGGGGCGGGGGGGGAAAGGCAATGAGCAGTTCTTC. Its translation: CATSLQGRGGKGNEQFF.

The J gene is TRBJ2-7, the V gene TRBV30, with D tentatively TRBD1 (6 bases). CDR1 and CDR2 (germline): GTSNPN, SVGIG (reference sequence). The CDR3 is 14 amino acids. V lost 3 bases and J lost 6, with 18 bases in between. The CDR3 protein is CAWSLGQPRLEQYF. In nucleotides, the CDR3 is TGTGCCTGGAGCCTCGGACAGCCCAGGCTCGAGCAGTACTTC.

This chain joins TRBV9 and TRBJ2-1, with 12 bases that match TRBD2. The germline gives CDR1 SGDLS, CDR2 YYNGEE. V shed 3 bases, J shed 4 bases, and the junction held 14 bases outside the gene matches. This CDR3 has 19 amino acids. The CDR3 loop is CASSARPDTTSGRYNEQFF. CDR3 in DNA: TGTGCCAGCAGCGCCAGACCAGACACAACTAGCGGGAGGTACAATGAGCAGTTCTTC. Complete variable domain (other parts from reference TRBV9 and TRBJ2-1): DSGVTQTPKHLITATGQRVTLRCSPRSGDLSVYWYQQSLDQGLQFLIQYYNGEERAKGNILERFSAQQFPDLHSELNLSSLELGDSALYFCASSARPDTTSGRYNEQFFGPGTRLTVL.

The V gene is TRBV6-5, the J gene TRBJ2-5, with D maybe TRBD1 (6 bases). This CDR3 is 13 amino acids long. Germline CDR1 MNHEY, CDR2 SVGAGI. V was cut by 8 bases and J by 2 bases, with 12 bases left in between. In DNA, the CDR3 is TGTGCCAGCGGCCGCCAGGGGCAAGAGACCCAGTACTTC. Translating it yields CASGRQGQETQYF.

This clone has more than one count but fewer than ten. The gene calls are TRBV10-2 and TRBJ2-7; 8 positions agree with TRBD2. CDR1 is WSHSY and CDR2 is SAAADI in the germline V gene. The CDR3 has 13 residues. With 8 bases clipped from V and 2 bases from J, the junction kept 5 bases outside the gene matches. The CDR3: CASGAGGAYEQYF. The CDR3, as DNA: TGCGCCAGCGGCGCGGGAGGCGCCTACGAGCAGTACTTC.

The chain joins TRBV2 to TRBJ1-5, with 9 bases aligning to TRBD1. There are 13 residues in the CDR3. The germline V gene has CDR1 SNHLY and CDR2 FYNNEI. Trimming cost V 4 bases and J 7 bases; bases outside gene matches: 2. The CDR3 loop reads CASSGTGDQPQHF. In DNA form, the CDR3 reads TGTGCCAGCAGTGGGACAGGGGACCAGCCCCAGCATTTT.

The rearrangement links TRBV28 to TRBJ1-5; unclear D gene. Trimming took 6 bases from V and 4 from J, leaving 19 bases between them. CDR1 MDHEN and CDR2 SYDVKM come from the germline V gene. This CDR3 comprises 16 residues. DNA of the CDR3: TGTGCCAGCAGCACGCCGGCCCCATTACTAAATCAGCCCCAGCATTTT. Amino acids: CASSTPAPLLNQPQHF.

V and J are TRBV23-1 and TRBJ2-2; D is possibly TRBD2 (5 bases). TRBV23-1 is an ORF, and what it does is uncertain. Deletions cut 8 bases from V and 5 bases from J, with 18 bases between. The CDR3 loop spans 15 amino acids. CDR3 DNA: TGCGCCAGCGCTCCAGGAGGCTCGGGGACCGGGGAGCTGTTTTTT. Its protein is CASAPGGSGTGELFF.

The chain has TRBV2 and TRBJ1-2; TRBD1 matches 7 bases. The CDR3 sequence is 12 residues long. V lost 5 bases and J lost 10; bases outside the gene matches: 7. The germline V gene has CDR1 SNHLY and CDR2 FYNNEI. The DNA of the CDR3 is TGTGCCAGCAGTAAGACGGACAGGTTCTACACCTTC. Protein sequence: CASSKTDRFYTF.

This clone occurred a few times. This rearrangement joins TRBV12-5 to TRBJ2-1; 10 bases match TRBD1. The CDR3 length is 14 residues. V shed 8 bases, J shed 4 bases, and the junction held 5 bases outside the gene matches. The germline gives CDR1 LGHNT, CDR2 FRNRAP. CDR3 nucleotide sequence: TGTGCTAGTCAACGGGACAGGGGATACAATGAGCAGTTCTTC. It translates to CASQRDRGYNEQFF.

The chain joins TRBV5-1 to TRBJ2-1; D remains ambiguous. V was pared by 6 bases and J by 4 bases, with 8 bases between. Per the germline V gene, CDR1 is SGHRS and CDR2 is YFSETQ. The CDR3 totals 12 residues. CDR3 sequence (DNA): TGCGCCAGCATGACTGAATACAATGAGCAGTTCTTC. Amino acids: CASMTEYNEQFF.